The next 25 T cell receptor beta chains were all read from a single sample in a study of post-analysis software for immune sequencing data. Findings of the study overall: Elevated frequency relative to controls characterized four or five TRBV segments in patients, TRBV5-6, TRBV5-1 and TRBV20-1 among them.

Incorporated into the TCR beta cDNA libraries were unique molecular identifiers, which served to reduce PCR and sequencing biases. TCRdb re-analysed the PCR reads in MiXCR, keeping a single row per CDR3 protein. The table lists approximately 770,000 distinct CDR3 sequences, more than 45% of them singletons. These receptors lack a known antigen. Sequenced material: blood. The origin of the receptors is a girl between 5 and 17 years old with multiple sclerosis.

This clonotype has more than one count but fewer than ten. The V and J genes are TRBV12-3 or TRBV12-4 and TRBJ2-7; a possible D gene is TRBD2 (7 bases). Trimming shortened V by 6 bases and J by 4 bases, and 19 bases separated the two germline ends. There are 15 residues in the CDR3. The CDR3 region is CASSPFAGARYEQYF. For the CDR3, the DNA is TGTGCCAGCAGCCCCTTCGCGGGGGCGCGGTACGAGCAGTACTTC.

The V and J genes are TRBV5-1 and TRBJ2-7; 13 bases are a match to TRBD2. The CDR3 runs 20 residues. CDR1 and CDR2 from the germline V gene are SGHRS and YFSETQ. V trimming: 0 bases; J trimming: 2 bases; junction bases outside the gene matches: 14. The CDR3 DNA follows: TGCGCCAGCAGCTTGGGACCGTCAACCGGGACTAGCGGGAAAACCTACGAGCAGTACTTC. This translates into CASSLGPSTGTSGKTYEQYF.

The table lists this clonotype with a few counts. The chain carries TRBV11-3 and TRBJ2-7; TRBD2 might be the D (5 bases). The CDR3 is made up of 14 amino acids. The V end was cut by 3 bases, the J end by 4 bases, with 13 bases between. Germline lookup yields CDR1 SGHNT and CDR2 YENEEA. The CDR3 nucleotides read TGTGCCAGCAGCTTCCTCAACGGAGGTTACGAGCAGTACTTC. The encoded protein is CASSFLNGGYEQYF.

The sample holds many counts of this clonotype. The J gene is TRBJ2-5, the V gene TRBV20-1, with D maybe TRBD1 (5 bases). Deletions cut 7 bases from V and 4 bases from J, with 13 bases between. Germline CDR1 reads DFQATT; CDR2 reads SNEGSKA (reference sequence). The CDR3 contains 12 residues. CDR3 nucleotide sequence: TGCAGTGTCCCCGGCCAGGGAGAGACCCAGTACTTC. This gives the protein CSVPGQGETQYF.

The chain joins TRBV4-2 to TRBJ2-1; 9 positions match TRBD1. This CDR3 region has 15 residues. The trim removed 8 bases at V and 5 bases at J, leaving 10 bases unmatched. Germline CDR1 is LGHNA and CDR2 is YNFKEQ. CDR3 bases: TGTGCCAGCGGACAGGGACAGGGTGCTAACAATGAGCAGTTCTTC. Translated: CASGQGQGANNEQFF.

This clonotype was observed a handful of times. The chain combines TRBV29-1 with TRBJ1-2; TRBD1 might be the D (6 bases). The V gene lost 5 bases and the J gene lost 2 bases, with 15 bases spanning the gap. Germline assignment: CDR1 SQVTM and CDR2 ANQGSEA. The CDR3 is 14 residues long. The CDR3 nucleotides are TGCAGCGTTATCGGCCGGGGGCGGAACTATGGCTACACCTTC. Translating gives CSVIGRGRNYGYTF.

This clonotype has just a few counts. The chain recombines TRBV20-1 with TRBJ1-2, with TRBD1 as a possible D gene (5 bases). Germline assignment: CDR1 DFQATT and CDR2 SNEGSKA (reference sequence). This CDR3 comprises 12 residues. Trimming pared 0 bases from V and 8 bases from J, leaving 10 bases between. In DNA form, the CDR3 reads TGCAGTGCTAGAGATTTGGGGGACGGCTACACCTTC. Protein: CSARDLGDGYTF.

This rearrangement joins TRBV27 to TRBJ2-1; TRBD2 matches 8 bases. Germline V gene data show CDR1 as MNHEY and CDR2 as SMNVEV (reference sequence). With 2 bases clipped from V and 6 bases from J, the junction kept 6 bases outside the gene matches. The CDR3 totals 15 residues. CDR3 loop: CASSLSLAGFNEQFF. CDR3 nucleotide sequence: TGTGCCAGCAGTTTAAGTCTAGCGGGCTTCAATGAGCAGTTCTTC.

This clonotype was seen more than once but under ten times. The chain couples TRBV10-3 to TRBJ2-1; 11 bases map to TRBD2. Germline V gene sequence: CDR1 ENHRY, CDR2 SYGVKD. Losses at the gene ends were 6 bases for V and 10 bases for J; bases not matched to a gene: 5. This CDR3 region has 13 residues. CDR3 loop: CAIREGLADEQFF. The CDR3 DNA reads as TGTGCCATCAGGGAGGGACTAGCGGACGAGCAGTTCTTC.

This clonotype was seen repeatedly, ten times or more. CDR3 sequence: CSASGTSGYNEQFF. In DNA form, the CDR3 reads TGCAGTGCTTCCGGGACTAGCGGGTACAATGAGCAGTTCTTC. The chain couples TRBV20-1 to TRBJ2-1; 12 positions match TRBD2. Germline values: CDR1 DFQATT, CDR2 SNEGSKA (reference sequence). V dropped 5 bases and J dropped 4; count of bases not matched to a gene: 3. This CDR3 has 14 residues.

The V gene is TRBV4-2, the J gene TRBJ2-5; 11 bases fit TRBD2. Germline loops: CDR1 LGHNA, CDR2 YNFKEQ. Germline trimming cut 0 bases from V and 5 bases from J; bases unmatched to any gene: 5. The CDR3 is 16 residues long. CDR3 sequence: CASSQERLAGRETQYF. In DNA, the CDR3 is TGTGCCAGCAGCCAAGAGAGACTAGCGGGGAGGGAGACCCAGTACTTC.

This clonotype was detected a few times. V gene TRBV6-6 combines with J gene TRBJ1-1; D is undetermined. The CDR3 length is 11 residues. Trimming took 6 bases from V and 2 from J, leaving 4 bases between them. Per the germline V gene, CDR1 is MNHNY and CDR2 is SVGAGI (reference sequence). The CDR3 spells CASRDNTEAFF. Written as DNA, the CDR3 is TGTGCCAGCAGGGATAACACTGAAGCTTTCTTT.

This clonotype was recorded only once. The CDR3: CSAMESKLFF. Here the CDR3 DNA reads TGCAGCGCTATGGAATCTAAACTGTTTTTT. The V gene is TRBV29-1, the J gene TRBJ1-4; D is unresolved. V was trimmed by 7 bases and J by 11 bases, leaving 11 bases between them. CDR3 size: 10 residues. CDR1 is SQVTM, CDR2 ANQGSEA, per germline. Full variable domain (rest looked up from reference TRBV29-1 and TRBJ1-4): SAVISQKPSRDICQRGTSLTIQCQVDSQVTMMFWYRQQPGQSLTLIATANQGSEATYESGFVIDKFPISRPNLTFSTLTVSNMSPEDSSIYLCSAMESKLFFGSGTQLSVL.

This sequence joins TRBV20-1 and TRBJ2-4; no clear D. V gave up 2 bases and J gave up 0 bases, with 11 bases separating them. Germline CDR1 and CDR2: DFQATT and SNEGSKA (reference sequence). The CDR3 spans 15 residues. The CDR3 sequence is CSARSSKVAKNIQYF. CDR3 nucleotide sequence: TGCAGTGCTAGAAGCAGTAAGGTAGCCAAAAACATTCAGTACTTC.

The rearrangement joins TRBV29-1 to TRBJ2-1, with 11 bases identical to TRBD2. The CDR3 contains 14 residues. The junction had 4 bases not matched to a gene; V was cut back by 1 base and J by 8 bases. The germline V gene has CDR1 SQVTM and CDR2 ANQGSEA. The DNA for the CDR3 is TGCAGCGTTGAAGGGGGGACTAGCGGCGATGAGCAGTTCTTC. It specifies CSVEGGTSGDEQFF.

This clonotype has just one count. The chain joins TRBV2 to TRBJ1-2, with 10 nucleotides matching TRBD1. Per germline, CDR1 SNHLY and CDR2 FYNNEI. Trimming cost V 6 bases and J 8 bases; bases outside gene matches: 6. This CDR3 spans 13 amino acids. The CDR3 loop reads CASRGDRGDGYTF. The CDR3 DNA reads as TGTGCCAGCAGGGGGGACAGGGGTGACGGCTACACCTTC.

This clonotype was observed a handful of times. The DNA of the CDR3 is TGTGCCAGCAGCTTAGGGCCCACGGGGGAGTACGAGCAGTACTTC. Protein: CASSLGPTGEYEQYF. The chain recombines TRBV13 with TRBJ2-7, with D perhaps matching TRBD2 (6 bases). Trimming took 0 bases from V and 4 from J, leaving 13 bases between them. There are 15 residues in the CDR3. CDR1 and CDR2 (germline): PRHDT, FYEKMQ (reference sequence).

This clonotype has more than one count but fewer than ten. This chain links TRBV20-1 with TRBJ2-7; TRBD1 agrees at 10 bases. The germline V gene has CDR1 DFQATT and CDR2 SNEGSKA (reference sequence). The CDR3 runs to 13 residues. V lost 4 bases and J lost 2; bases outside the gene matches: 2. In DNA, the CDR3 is TGCAGTGCTATTGGACAGGGGGCCTACGAGCAGTACTTC. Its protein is CSAIGQGAYEQYF.

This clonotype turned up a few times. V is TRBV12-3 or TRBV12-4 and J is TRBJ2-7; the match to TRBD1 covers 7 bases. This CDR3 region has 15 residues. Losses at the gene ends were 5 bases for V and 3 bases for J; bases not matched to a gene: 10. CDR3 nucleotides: TGTGCCAGCAGTCGTACAGGGGTTGGGGGCTACGAGCAGTACTTC. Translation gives CASSRTGVGGYEQYF.

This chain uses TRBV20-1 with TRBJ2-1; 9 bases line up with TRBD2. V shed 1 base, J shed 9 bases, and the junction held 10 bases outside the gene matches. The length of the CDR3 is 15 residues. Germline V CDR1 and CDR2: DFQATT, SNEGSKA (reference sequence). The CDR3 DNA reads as TGCAGTGCTAGAGGAGAGGCTAGCGGGATGTCTGAGCAGTTCTTC. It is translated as CSARGEASGMSEQFF.

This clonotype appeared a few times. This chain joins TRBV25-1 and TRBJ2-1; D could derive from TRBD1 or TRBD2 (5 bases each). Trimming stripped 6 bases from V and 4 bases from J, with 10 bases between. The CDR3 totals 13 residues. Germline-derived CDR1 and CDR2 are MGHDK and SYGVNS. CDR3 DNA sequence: TGTGCCAGCAGCGGGACGCGTTACAATGAGCAGTTCTTC. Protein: CASSGTRYNEQFF.

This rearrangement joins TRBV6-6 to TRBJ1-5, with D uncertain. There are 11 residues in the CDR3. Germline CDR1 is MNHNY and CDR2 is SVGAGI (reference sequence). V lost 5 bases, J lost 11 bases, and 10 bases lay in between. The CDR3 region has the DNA TGTGCCAGCAGTGGACTTAAGGCCCAGCATTTT. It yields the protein CASSGLKAQHF.

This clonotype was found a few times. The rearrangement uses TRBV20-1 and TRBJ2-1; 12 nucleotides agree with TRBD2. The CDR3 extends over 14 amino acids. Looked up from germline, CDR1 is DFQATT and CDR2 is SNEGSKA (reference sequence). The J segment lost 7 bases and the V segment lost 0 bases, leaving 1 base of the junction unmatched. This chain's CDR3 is CSARDGLAGNEQFF. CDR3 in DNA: TGCAGTGCTAGAGACGGACTAGCGGGGAATGAGCAGTTCTTC.

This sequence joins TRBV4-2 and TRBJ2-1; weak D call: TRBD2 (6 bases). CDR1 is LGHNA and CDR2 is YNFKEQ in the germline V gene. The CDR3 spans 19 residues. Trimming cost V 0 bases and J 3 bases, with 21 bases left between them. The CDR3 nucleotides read TGTGCCAGCAGCCAAGATACTGAGATGGGGGGATTTTTCTACAATGAGCAGTTCTTC. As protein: CASSQDTEMGGFFYNEQFF.

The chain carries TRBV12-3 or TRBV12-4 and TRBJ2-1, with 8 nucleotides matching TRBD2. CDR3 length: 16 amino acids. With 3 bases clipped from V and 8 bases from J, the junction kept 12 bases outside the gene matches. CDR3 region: CASSFSASGSTDEQFF. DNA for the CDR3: TGTGCCAGCAGTTTTTCCGCCAGCGGGAGCACGGATGAGCAGTTCTTC.